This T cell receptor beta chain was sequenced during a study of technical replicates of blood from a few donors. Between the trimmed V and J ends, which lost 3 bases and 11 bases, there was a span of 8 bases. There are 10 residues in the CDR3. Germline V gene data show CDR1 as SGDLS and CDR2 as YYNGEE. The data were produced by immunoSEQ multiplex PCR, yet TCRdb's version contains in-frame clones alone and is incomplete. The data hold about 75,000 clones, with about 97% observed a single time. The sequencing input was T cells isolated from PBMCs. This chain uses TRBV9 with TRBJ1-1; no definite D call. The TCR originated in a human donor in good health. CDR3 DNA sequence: TGTGCCAGCAGCGGATACGGGGCTTTCTTT. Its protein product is CASSGYGAFF.